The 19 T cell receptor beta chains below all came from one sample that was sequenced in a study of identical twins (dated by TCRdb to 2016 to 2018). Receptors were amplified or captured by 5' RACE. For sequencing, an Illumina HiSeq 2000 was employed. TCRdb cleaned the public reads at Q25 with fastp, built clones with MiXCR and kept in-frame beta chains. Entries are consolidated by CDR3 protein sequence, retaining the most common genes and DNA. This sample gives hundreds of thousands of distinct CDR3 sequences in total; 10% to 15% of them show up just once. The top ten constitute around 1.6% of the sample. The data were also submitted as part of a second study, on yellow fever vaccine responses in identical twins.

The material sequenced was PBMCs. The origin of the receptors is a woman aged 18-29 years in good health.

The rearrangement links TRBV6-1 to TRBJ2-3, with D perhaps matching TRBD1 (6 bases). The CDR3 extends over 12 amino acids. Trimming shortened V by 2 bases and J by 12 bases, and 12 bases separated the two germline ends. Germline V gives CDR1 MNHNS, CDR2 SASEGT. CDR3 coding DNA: TGTGCCAGCAGTGAAACAGGGATTAATCAGTATTTT. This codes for CASSETGINQYF.

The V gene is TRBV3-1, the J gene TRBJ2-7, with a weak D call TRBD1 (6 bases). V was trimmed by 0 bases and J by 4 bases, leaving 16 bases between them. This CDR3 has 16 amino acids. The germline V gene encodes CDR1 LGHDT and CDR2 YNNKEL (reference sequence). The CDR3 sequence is CASSQDPGHLIYEQYF. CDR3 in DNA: TGTGCCAGCAGCCAAGACCCGGGACACCTAATTTACGAGCAGTACTTC.

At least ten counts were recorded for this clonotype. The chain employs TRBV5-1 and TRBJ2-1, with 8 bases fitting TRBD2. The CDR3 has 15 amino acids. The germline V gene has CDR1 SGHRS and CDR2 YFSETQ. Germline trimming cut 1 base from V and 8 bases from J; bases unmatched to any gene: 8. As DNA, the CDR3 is TGCGCCAGCAGCTTGTGGTCCTCGGGGGGGTATGAGCAGTTCTTC. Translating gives CASSLWSSGGYEQFF.

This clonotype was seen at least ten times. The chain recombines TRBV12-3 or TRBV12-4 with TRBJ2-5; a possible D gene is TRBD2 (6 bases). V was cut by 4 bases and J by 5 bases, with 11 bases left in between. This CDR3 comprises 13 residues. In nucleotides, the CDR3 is TGTGCCAGCAGTTCTGGGACTCCCGAGACCCAGTACTTC. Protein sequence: CASSSGTPETQYF.

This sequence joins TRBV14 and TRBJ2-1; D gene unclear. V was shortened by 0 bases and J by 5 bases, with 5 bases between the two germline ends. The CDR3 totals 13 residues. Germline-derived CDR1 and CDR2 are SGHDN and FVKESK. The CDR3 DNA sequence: TGTGCCAGCAGCCAAGATATGGACAATGAGCAGTTCTTC. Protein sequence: CASSQDMDNEQFF. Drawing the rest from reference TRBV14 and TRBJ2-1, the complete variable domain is EAGVTQFPSHSVIEKGQTVTLRCDPISGHDNLYWYRRVMGKEIKFLLHFVKESKQDESGMPNNRFLAERTGGTYSTLKVQPAELEDSGVYFCASSQDMDNEQFFGPGTRLTVL.

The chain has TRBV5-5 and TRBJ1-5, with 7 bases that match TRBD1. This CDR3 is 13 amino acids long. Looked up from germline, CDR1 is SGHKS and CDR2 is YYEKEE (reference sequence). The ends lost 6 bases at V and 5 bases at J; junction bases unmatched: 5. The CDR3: CASNRDSYQPQHF. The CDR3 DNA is TGTGCCAGCAACCGGGACAGCTATCAGCCCCAGCATTTT.

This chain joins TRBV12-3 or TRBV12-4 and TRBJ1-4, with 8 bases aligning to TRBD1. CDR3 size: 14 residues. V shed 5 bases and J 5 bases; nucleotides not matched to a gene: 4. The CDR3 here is CASSGTGLNEKLFF. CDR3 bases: TGTGCCAGCAGTGGGACAGGTTTGAATGAAAAACTGTTTTTT.

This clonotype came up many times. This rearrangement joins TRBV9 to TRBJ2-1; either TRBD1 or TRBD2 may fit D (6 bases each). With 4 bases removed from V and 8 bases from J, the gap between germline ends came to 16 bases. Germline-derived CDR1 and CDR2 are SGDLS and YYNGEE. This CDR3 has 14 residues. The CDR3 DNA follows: TGTGCCAGCAGCCTAGGGGGGCTAGGGGATGAGCAGTTCTTC. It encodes CASSLGGLGDEQFF.

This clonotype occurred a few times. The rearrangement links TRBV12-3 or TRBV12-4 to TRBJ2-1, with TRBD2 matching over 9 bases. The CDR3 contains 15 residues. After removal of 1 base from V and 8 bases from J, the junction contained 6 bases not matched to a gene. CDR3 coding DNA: TGTGCCAGCAGTTTAGGTTGGCTAGCGGGACATGAGCAGTTCTTC. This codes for CASSLGWLAGHEQFF.

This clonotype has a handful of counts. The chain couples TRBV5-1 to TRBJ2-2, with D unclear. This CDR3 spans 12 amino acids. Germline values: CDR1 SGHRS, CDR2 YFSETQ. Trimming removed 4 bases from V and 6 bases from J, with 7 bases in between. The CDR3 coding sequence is TGCGCCAGCAGCAAAAATCCCGGGGAGCTGTTTTTT. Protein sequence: CASSKNPGELFF.

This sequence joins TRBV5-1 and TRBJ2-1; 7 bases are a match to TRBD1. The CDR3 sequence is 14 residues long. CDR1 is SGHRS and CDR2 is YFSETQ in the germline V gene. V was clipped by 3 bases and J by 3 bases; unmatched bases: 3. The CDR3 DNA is TGCGCCAGCAGCTCTGCAGGGGGCTACAATGAGCAGTTCTTC. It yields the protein CASSSAGGYNEQFF. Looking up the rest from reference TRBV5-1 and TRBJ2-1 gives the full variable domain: KAGVTQTPRYLIKTRGQQVTLSCSPISGHRSVSWYQQTPGQGLQFLFEYFSETQRNKGNFPGRFSGRQFSNSRSEMNVSTLELGDSALYLCASSSAGGYNEQFFGPGTRLTVL.

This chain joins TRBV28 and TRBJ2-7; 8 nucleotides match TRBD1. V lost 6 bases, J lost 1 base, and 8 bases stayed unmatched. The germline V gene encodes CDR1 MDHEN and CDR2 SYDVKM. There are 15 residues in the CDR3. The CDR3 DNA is TGTGCCAGCAGAGGCCCCGGGACAGGATCCTACGAGCAGTACTTC. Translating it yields CASRGPGTGSYEQYF.

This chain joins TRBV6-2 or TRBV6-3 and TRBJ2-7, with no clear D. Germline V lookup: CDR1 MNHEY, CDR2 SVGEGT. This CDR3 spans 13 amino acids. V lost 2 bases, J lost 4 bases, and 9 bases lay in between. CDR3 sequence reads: CASSYVGSYEQYV. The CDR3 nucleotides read TGTGCCAGCAGTTACGTCGGTTCTTACGAGCAGTACGTC.

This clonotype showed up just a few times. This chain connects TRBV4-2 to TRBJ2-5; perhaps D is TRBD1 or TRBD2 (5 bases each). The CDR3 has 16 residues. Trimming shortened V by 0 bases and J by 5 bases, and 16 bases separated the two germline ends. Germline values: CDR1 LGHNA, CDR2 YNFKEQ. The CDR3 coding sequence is TGTGCCAGCAGCCAAGATCAGTACGGGGACGAGGAGACCCAGTACTTC. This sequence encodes CASSQDQYGDEETQYF.

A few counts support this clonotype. CDR3 sequence: CASRSWNTEAFF. CDR3 in DNA: TGTGCCAGCAGATCATGGAACACTGAAGCTTTCTTT. The chain employs TRBV6-6 and TRBJ1-1; unclear D gene. Germline CDR1 is MNHNY and CDR2 is SVGAGI (reference sequence). CDR3 length: 12 amino acids. V lost 6 bases, J lost 1 base, and 6 bases lay in between.

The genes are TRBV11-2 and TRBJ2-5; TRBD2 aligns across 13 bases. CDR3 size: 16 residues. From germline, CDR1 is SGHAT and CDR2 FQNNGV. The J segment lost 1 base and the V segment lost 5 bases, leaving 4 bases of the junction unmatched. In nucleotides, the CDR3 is TGTGCCAGCAGCCCGACTAGCGGGGGGTTCCAAGAGACCCAGTACTTC. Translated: CASSPTSGGFQETQYF.

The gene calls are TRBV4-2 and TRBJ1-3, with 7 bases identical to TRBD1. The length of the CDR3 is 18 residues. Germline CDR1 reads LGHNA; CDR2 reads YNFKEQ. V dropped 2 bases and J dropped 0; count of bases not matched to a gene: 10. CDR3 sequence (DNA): TGTGCCAGCAGCCAAAGACAGGGTGTCCCGTTCTCTGGAAACACCATATATTTT. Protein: CASSQRQGVPFSGNTIYF.

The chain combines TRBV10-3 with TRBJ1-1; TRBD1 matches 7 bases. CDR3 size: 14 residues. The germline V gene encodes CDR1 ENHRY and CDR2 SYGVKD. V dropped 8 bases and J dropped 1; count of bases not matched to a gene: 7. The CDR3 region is CAIAAGQKNTEAFF. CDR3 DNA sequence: TGTGCCATCGCGGCGGGACAGAAGAACACTGAAGCTTTCTTT.

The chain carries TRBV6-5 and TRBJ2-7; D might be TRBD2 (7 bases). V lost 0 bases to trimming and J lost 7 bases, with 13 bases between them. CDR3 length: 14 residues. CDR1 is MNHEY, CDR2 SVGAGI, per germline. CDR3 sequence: CASSYSGAGVEQYF. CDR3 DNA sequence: TGTGCCAGCAGTTACTCGGGGGCGGGGGTTGAGCAGTACTTC.